These 23 T cell receptor beta chains were all obtained from the same sample, sequenced in a study of CD8+CD57+ T cells in acquired aplastic anemia. Investigators profiled TCR beta VDJ and CDR3 from genomic DNA template. From the reads, TCRdb called clonotypes with MiXCR, one entry per CDR3 protein. The sample includes roughly 170,000 distinct CDR3 sequences, about 44% of them seen just once. Whoever was chosen for sequencing had shown CD8+CD57+ cell expansion by flow cytometry. The sequenced material came from sorted CD4+, CD8+, or CD8+CD57+ T cells (not recorded which) from PBMCs. Source of these receptors: a human donor with aplastic anemia.

Concerning this clonotype: This CDR3 is missing its conserved last phenylalanine or tryptophan, likely due to a read error. Written as DNA, the CDR3 is TGTGCCACCAGCAGAGATCCGGGGTACGAGCAGTACCTC. Residues: CATSRDPGYEQYL. The chain links TRBV15 to TRBJ2-7; D is possibly TRBD2 (5 bases). Between the trimmed V and J ends, which lost 0 bases and 4 bases, there was a span of 7 bases. Looked up from germline, CDR1 is LNHNV and CDR2 is YYDKDF (reference sequence). The CDR3 has 13 amino acids.

The rearrangement uses TRBV19 and TRBJ2-7, with D perhaps matching TRBD2 (6 bases). The CDR3 extends over 14 amino acids. Looked up from germline, CDR1 is LNHDA and CDR2 is SQIVND (reference sequence). V was shortened by 0 bases and J by 6 bases, with 12 bases between the two germline ends. CDR3 protein: CASSIDLLGGEQYF. In DNA form, the CDR3 reads TGTGCCAGTAGTATAGACCTACTGGGGGGCGAGCAGTACTTC.

Notes on this clonotype: A much larger clone sits a single nucleotide away, making a read error possible. The V gene is TRBV5-1, the J gene TRBJ1-1; no firm D call. Germline CDR1 reads SGHRS; CDR2 reads YFSETQ. CDR3 length: 13 residues. CDR3 sequence (DNA): TGCGCCAGCAGCTTGGAGGTGAACACTGATGCTTTCTTT. It codes for CASSLEVNTDAFF. Drawing the rest from reference TRBV5-1 and TRBJ1-1, the complete variable domain is KAGVTQTPRYLIKTRGQQVTLSCSPISGHRSVSWYQQTPGQGLQFLFEYFSETQRNKGNFPGRFSGRQFSNSRSEMNVSTLELGDSALYLCASSLEVNTDAFFGQGTRLTVV.

This clonotype occurred once. CDR3 sequence (DNA): TGCAGTGCTCTAGGGAGAAGCACAGATACGCAGTATTTT. Its translation: CSALGRSTDTQYF. The gene calls are TRBV20-1 and TRBJ2-3; D perhaps matches TRBD2 (5 bases). The V end lost 5 bases, the J end lost 0 bases, and 9 bases lay between the germline ends. There are 13 residues in the CDR3. Germline CDR1 reads DFQATT; CDR2 reads SNEGSKA (reference sequence).

Only a few counts were recorded for this clonotype. The chain recombines TRBV24-1 with TRBJ2-2, with D maybe TRBD1 (5 bases). Deletions cut 1 base from V and 1 base from J, with 9 bases between. The CDR3 extends over 16 amino acids. Germline loops: CDR1 KGHDR, CDR2 SFDVKD. The CDR3 DNA follows: TGTGCCACCAGTGATTTATCAGGGCTGAACACCGGGGAGCTGTTTTTT. Protein product: CATSDLSGLNTGELFF.

This clonotype has at least ten counts. The chain is built from TRBV14 and TRBJ1-6, with D unresolved. Trimming left V 1 base short and J 13 bases short, with 8 bases between. CDR1 SGHDN and CDR2 FVKESK come from the germline V gene. The CDR3 is made up of 12 amino acids. CDR3 protein: CASSQVDSPLHF. In DNA form, the CDR3 reads TGTGCCAGCAGCCAAGTTGACTCGCCCCTCCACTTT.

This clonotype was counted at least ten times. V and J are TRBV7-2 and TRBJ2-5, with 8 bases aligning to TRBD2. The CDR3 has 13 residues. Germline loops: CDR1 SGHTA, CDR2 FQGNSA. J gave up 5 bases and V 2 bases, and 1 base lay outside the gene matches. This CDR3 reads CASSLRLAETQYF. The CDR3 DNA is TGTGCCAGCAGCTTAAGACTAGCGGAGACCCAGTACTTC.

The chain employs TRBV7-6 and TRBJ2-7; D is perhaps TRBD2 (5 bases). The ends were cut back, 1 base at V and 0 bases at J, with 13 bases in the middle. CDR1 and CDR2 (germline): SGHVS, FNYEAQ. The CDR3 runs 16 residues. The CDR3 is CASSLGAAEASYEQYF. CDR3 nucleotide sequence: TGTGCCAGCAGCTTAGGGGCAGCGGAGGCCTCCTACGAGCAGTACTTC.

This clonotype was picked up many times. CDR3 amino acids: CASSFTGGYTF. DNA of the CDR3: TGTGCCAGCAGTTTCACAGGGGGCTACACCTTC. J is TRBJ1-2 and V is TRBV12-3 or TRBV12-4, with a tentative D call TRBD1 (6 bases). V was pared by 3 bases and J by 8 bases, with 7 bases between. This CDR3 is 11 amino acids long.

As for this clonotype: A much larger clone differs by one base, so this may be a read error. The rearrangement uses TRBV5-1 and TRBJ1-1, with 9 bases that match TRBD1. CDR3 length equals 18 residues. CDR1 and CDR2 (germline): SGHRS, YFSETQ. J was trimmed by 1 base and V by 5 bases; bases with no gene match: 15. The CDR3 loop is CASSFGTGTGIGNTEAFF. In nucleotides, the CDR3 is TGCGCCAGCAGTTTCGGTACCGGGACAGGGATCGGGAACACTGAAGCTTTCTTT.

This clonotype was seen a handful of times. This chain connects TRBV25-1 to TRBJ1-4, with D possibly matching TRBD1 (5 bases). Trimming left V 5 bases short and J 7 bases short, with 17 bases between. Per the germline V gene, CDR1 is MGHDK and CDR2 is SYGVNS. The CDR3 is 15 amino acids. For the CDR3, the DNA is TGTGCCAGCAGTAGTGGGGACGGAAGGCGTGAAAAACTGTTTTTT. Translation gives CASSSGDGRREKLFF.

The chain employs TRBV29-1 and TRBJ2-1; 9 nucleotides line up with TRBD1. This CDR3 has 13 amino acids. The germline CDR1 and CDR2 sequences are SQVTM and ANQGSEA. J was trimmed by 7 bases and V by 6 bases; bases with no gene match: 7. The CDR3 is CSVDPGQGNEQFF. DNA for the CDR3: TGCAGCGTCGACCCGGGACAGGGAAATGAGCAGTTCTTC.

A note on this clonotype: With a much larger clone just one base away, this may be a read error. Given the absence of the conserved phenylalanine or tryptophan at the CDR3 end, a read error is likely. The gene calls are TRBV12-3 or TRBV12-4 and TRBJ2-2; D not resolved. V was shortened by 8 bases and J by 6 bases, with 7 bases between the two germline ends. The CDR3 contains 11 residues. The CDR3 reads CASGFAGELFS. For the CDR3, the DNA is TGTGCCAGCGGATTTGCCGGGGAGCTGTTTTCT.

This clonotype was detected a few times. The CDR3 sequence is CSARTGGITDTQYF. The CDR3 DNA sequence: TGCAGCGCCAGGACAGGGGGCATCACAGATACGCAGTATTTT. The chain is built from TRBV29-1 and TRBJ2-3; 11 bases map to TRBD1. The CDR3 spans 14 residues. Germline trimming cut 7 bases from V and 2 bases from J; bases unmatched to any gene: 5. The germline gives CDR1 SQVTM, CDR2 ANQGSEA.

The rearrangement joins TRBV5-1 to TRBJ2-7; D not resolved. The CDR3 is 12 amino acids. V was shortened by 5 bases and J by 5 bases, with 11 bases between the two germline ends. Germline CDR1 and CDR2: SGHRS and YFSETQ. The CDR3 protein is CASRSANNEQYF. CDR3 in DNA: TGCGCCAGCAGATCTGCGAATAACGAGCAGTACTTC.

The chain employs TRBV5-4 and TRBJ1-1; no clear D gene. Germline assignment: CDR1 SGHNT and CDR2 YYREEE (reference sequence). V was pared by 4 bases and J by 7 bases, with 20 bases between. This CDR3 has 15 residues. In DNA form, the CDR3 reads TGTGCCAGCAGCGGCCCAGTCCTGCAAGGCAATGAAGCTTTCTTT. Its protein product is CASSGPVLQGNEAFF. Together with reference TRBV5-4 and TRBJ1-1, the CDR3 gives the full variable domain: ETGVTQSPTHLIKTRGQQVTLRCSSQSGHNTVSWYQQALGQGPQFIFQYYREEENGRGNFPPRFSGLQFPNYSSELNVNALELDDSALYLCASSGPVLQGNEAFFGQGTRLTVV.

The chain carries TRBV7-3 and TRBJ2-5; TRBD2 agrees at 14 bases. The CDR3 covers 18 residues. Germline loops: CDR1 SGHTA, CDR2 FQGTGA. The V segment lost 0 bases and the J segment 6 bases; nucleotides outside the gene matches: 9. The CDR3 bases are TGTGCCAGCAGCTTAACGGGGACTAGCGGGAGTGGTGTGAAGACCCAGTACTTC. The encoded protein is CASSLTGTSGSGVKTQYF.

To note about this clonotype: Being one base from a much bigger clone, this may be a read error. Given the absence of the conserved phenylalanine or tryptophan at the CDR3 end, a read error is likely. The chain joins TRBV20-1 to TRBJ2-3, with 12 nucleotides matching TRBD1. V shed 4 bases and J 2 bases; nucleotides not matched to a gene: 10. CDR1 DFQATT and CDR2 SNEGSKA come from the germline V gene (reference sequence). The CDR3 totals 17 residues. CDR3 bases: TGCAGTGCTAAGGGCCGGGACAGGGGGCTCCCCACAGATACGCAGTATTCT. As protein: CSAKGRDRGLPTDTQYS.

This clonotype was seen ten or more times. The chain uses TRBV5-1 and TRBJ1-4, with D perhaps matching TRBD1 (6 bases). The CDR3 is 15 amino acids. Trimming took off 0 bases at V and 7 bases at J, with 13 bases between the two ends. CDR1 and CDR2 from the germline V gene are SGHRS and YFSETQ. CDR3 DNA sequence: TGCGCCAGCAGCTTGGCGGGGGGCAGGGGTGAAAAACTGTTTTTT. It yields the protein CASSLAGGRGEKLFF.

This clonotype was seen at least ten times. The J gene is TRBJ1-5, the V gene TRBV20-1; possible D gene TRBD1, 5 bases. The CDR3 totals 18 residues. The germline V gene encodes CDR1 DFQATT and CDR2 SNEGSKA (reference sequence). V dropped 3 bases and J dropped 0 bases, with 21 bases sitting between them. The CDR3 here is CSARDPGSGFYSNQPQHF. The CDR3 coding sequence is TGCAGTGCTAGGGACCCGGGATCAGGGTTCTATAGCAATCAGCCCCAGCATTTT.

This sequence joins TRBV7-6 and TRBJ2-7, with 8 bases identical to TRBD2. The germline V gene has CDR1 SGHVS and CDR2 FNYEAQ. With V trimmed by 3 bases and J by 4 bases, 11 bases remained unmatched. The CDR3 covers 16 residues. DNA for the CDR3: TGTGCCAGCAGCTTCATGCCGGGACTAGTTCCATACGAGCAGTACTTC. Its translation is CASSFMPGLVPYEQYF.

The V call is TRBV24-1, the J call TRBJ2-4; D remains ambiguous. The V gene lost 7 bases and the J gene lost 7 bases, with 10 bases spanning the gap. This CDR3 is built from 12 residues. The germline gives CDR1 KGHDR, CDR2 SFDVKD. CDR3 sequence (DNA): TGTGCCACCAGCCCCGGTTGGAACATTCAGTACTTC. Protein product: CATSPGWNIQYF.

This chain connects TRBV7-2 to TRBJ1-2, with unresolved D. CDR1 and CDR2 (germline): SGHTA, FQGNSA. This CDR3 contains 13 residues. The V gene lost 8 bases and the J gene lost 6 bases, with 16 bases spanning the gap. The CDR3, as DNA: TGTGCCAGCGGACGGCCGGTAGTTGATGGCTACACCTTC. Encoded protein: CASGRPVVDGYTF.